The 20 T cell receptor beta chains below all came from one sample that was sequenced in a study of blood T cell repertoires in COVID-19. Libraries were prepared by immunoSEQ multiplex PCR; TCRdb keeps only in-frame clonotypes and omits some of them. There are about 440,000 clones in the sample; more than 85% occur only once, and around 4.4% lies in the top ten. The sequencing input was peripheral blood. Receptors were obtained from a woman between 25 and 40 years old with acute or convalescent COVID-19.

This sequence joins TRBV5-6 and TRBJ2-5, with 7 positions matching TRBD2. This CDR3 is built from 14 residues. Germline-derived CDR1 and CDR2 are SGHDT and YYEEEE. The V gene end was trimmed by 7 bases and the J gene end by 4 bases; junction bases not matched to a gene: 10. As DNA, the CDR3 is TGTGCCAGCGCTGCGGTTGAGCGGGGAGAGACCCAGTACTTC. It is translated as CASAAVERGETQYF. Based on the CDR3 plus reference TRBV5-6 and TRBJ2-5, the full variable domain is DAGVTQSPTHLIKTRGQQVTLRCSPKSGHDTVSWYQQALGQGPQFIFQYYEEEERQRGNFPDRFSGHQFPNYSSELNVNALLLGDSALYLCASAAVERGETQYFGPGTRLLVL.

This sequence joins TRBV5-8 and TRBJ2-3, with TRBD2 as a possible D gene (5 bases). Trimming left V 2 bases short and J 2 bases short, with 15 bases between. There are 16 residues in the CDR3. The germline V gene has CDR1 SGHTS and CDR2 YDEGEE. The CDR3 spells CASSFEASPTTDTQYF. In DNA form, the CDR3 reads TGTGCCAGCAGCTTTGAAGCTAGCCCAACCACAGATACGCAGTATTTT.

CDR3 loop: CASTAAGGTEAFF. The DNA of the CDR3 is TGCGCCAGCACCGCCGCGGGGGGAACTGAAGCTTTCTTT. This chain links TRBV10-2 with TRBJ1-1, with D possibly TRBD1 on 5 matching bases. The CDR3 sequence is 13 residues long. Germline CDR1 and CDR2: WSHSY and SAAADI. Trimming took off 7 bases at V and 5 bases at J, with 14 bases between the two ends.

The CDR3 nucleotides read TGCGCCAGCAGCCTCGGGGACAGCTCCACCTACGAGCAGTACTTC. Protein: CASSLGDSSTYEQYF. The chain uses TRBV4-1 and TRBJ2-7, with 7 bases lining up with TRBD1. The V gene end was trimmed by 4 bases and the J gene end by 2 bases; junction bases not matched to a gene: 8. Per the germline V gene, CDR1 is MGHRA and CDR2 is YSYEKL. The CDR3 consists of 15 residues.

This chain links TRBV3-1 (or the pseudogene TRBV3-2) with TRBJ1-5; the match to TRBD1 covers 7 bases. The V gene end was trimmed by 0 bases and the J gene end by 4 bases; junction bases not matched to a gene: 0. The germline gives CDR1 LGHDT, CDR2 YNNKEL (reference sequence). This CDR3 region has 14 residues. In DNA, the CDR3 is TGTGCCAGCAGCCAAGAACAGGGGAATCAGCCCCAGCATTTT. Translated: CASSQEQGNQPQHF.

The genes are TRBV28 and TRBJ2-2; 8 nucleotides align to TRBD1. The germline V gene has CDR1 MDHEN and CDR2 SYDVKM. The CDR3 contains 13 residues. The CDR3 is CASGQENTGELFF. The CDR3 DNA reads TGTGCTTCGGGACAGGAGAACACCGGGGAGCTGTTTTTT.

This chain uses TRBV19 with TRBJ1-1; D is unresolved. Germline V gives CDR1 LNHDA, CDR2 SQIVND (reference sequence). The CDR3 has 12 amino acids. With 3 bases removed from V and 6 bases from J, the gap between germline ends came to 8 bases. The CDR3 DNA follows: TGTGCCAGTAGTATTGAGGGAGCTGAAGCTTTCTTT. Translating it yields CASSIEGAEAFF.

The chain uses TRBV11-3 and TRBJ2-2; TRBD1 matches at 7 bases. The CDR3 covers 16 residues. V shed 4 bases, J shed 1 base, and the junction held 6 bases outside the gene matches. Germline CDR1 reads SGHNT; CDR2 reads YENEEA. CDR3 bases: TGTGCCAGCAGCTCCAAGACAGGGTGGAACACCGGGGAGCTGTTTTTT. This codes for CASSSKTGWNTGELFF.

This CDR3 reads CSVDGEPGTSGGTDTQYF. In DNA, the CDR3 is TGCAGCGTGGATGGGGAACCCGGGACTAGCGGAGGCACAGATACGCAGTATTTT. The chain carries TRBV29-1 and TRBJ2-3; TRBD2 aligns across 11 bases. CDR1 and CDR2 from the germline V gene are SQVTM and ANQGSEA. CDR3 length equals 18 residues. V shed 6 bases, J shed 1 base, and the junction held 15 bases outside the gene matches.

This rearrangement joins TRBV3-1 (or the pseudogene TRBV3-2) to TRBJ2-7, with a tentative D call TRBD1 (5 bases). The CDR3 loop spans 14 amino acids. The ends were cut back, 4 bases at V and 1 base at J, with 11 bases in the middle. Germline-derived CDR1 and CDR2 are LGHDT and YNNKEL (reference sequence). The CDR3 bases are TGTGCCAGCAGCCCCGAGCCAGGGTCCTACGAGCAGTACTTC. Translated: CASSPEPGSYEQYF.

The V call is TRBV28, the J call TRBJ1-6; 9 bases map to TRBD1. V shed 3 bases and J 4 bases; nucleotides not matched to a gene: 13. Germline loops: CDR1 MDHEN, CDR2 SYDVKM. This CDR3 has 19 residues. The CDR3 loop reads CASSFKTGGPPNYNSPLHF. As DNA, the CDR3 is TGTGCCAGCAGTTTTAAGACAGGGGGACCTCCCAATTATAATTCACCCCTCCACTTT. Full variable domain (missing parts from reference TRBV28 and TRBJ1-6): DVKVTQSSRYLVKRTGEKVFLECVQDMDHENMFWYRQDPGLGLRLIYFSYDVKMKEKGDIPEGYSVSREKKERFSLILESASTNQTSMYLCASSFKTGGPPNYNSPLHFGNGTRLTVT.

V is TRBV3-1 (or the pseudogene TRBV3-2) and J is TRBJ2-3; D remains unclear. Germline V gives CDR1 LGHDT, CDR2 YNNKEL (reference sequence). The germline V and J ends were trimmed by 0 bases and 4 bases, with 5 bases remaining between them. This CDR3 is built from 13 residues. The CDR3 region is CASSQDPADTQYF. DNA of the CDR3: TGTGCCAGCAGCCAAGATCCGGCAGATACGCAGTATTTT.

The J gene is TRBJ1-2, the V gene TRBV5-1; possibly TRBD1 for D (6 bases). The germline V gene has CDR1 SGHRS and CDR2 YFSETQ. The CDR3 consists of 13 residues. Trimming removed 5 bases from V and 13 bases from J, with 21 bases in between. The CDR3 sequence: CASSFSGTPPFTF. The CDR3 bases are TGCGCCAGCAGTTTCTCCGGGACACCGCCGTTCACCTTC.

This chain joins TRBV5-6 and TRBJ2-3; tentatively, D is TRBD1 (6 bases). Per germline, CDR1 SGHDT and CDR2 YYEEEE. The CDR3 has 13 amino acids. Trimming stripped 4 bases from V and 8 bases from J, with 14 bases between. The CDR3 coding sequence is TGTGCCAGCAGCCCTAACAGGGCCGGTACGCAGTATTTT. The encoded protein is CASSPNRAGTQYF.

With regard to this clone: The junction departs from germline at one end; a sequencing error may be responsible. The gene calls are TRBV19 and TRBJ2-2, with 7 bases matching TRBD1. CDR1 is LNHDA, CDR2 SQIVND, per germline (reference sequence). This CDR3 region has 16 residues. CDR3 residues: CASSVDRVGVTGELFF. The CDR3 DNA reads TGTGCCAGTAGTGTAGACAGGGTGGGTGTCACCGGGGAGCTGTTTTTT.

V gene TRBV3-1 (or the pseudogene TRBV3-2) combines with J gene TRBJ2-5; 7 positions match TRBD1. Germline assignment: CDR1 LGHDT and CDR2 YNNKEL (reference sequence). The length of the CDR3 is 15 residues. Trimming at V came to 1 base and at J to 5 bases, leaving 7 bases not matched to a gene. The CDR3: CASSQGQGRVETQYF. CDR3 nucleotide sequence: TGTGCCAGCAGCCAAGGACAGGGAAGGGTTGAGACCCAGTACTTC.

The chain carries TRBV7-7 and TRBJ2-2; 12 bases line up with TRBD2. J was trimmed by 1 base and V by 1 base; bases with no gene match: 4. CDR1 and CDR2 (germline): SSHAT, FNYEAQ (reference sequence). CDR3 size: 18 residues. In DNA, the CDR3 is TGTGCCAGCAGCTTAGAACTAGCGGGGGGATGGAACACCGGGGAGCTGTTTTTT. It translates to CASSLELAGGWNTGELFF.

V is TRBV5-1 and J is TRBJ2-1; D might be TRBD2 (6 bases). CDR1 and CDR2 from the germline V gene are SGHRS and YFSETQ. Trimming left V 2 bases short and J 10 bases short, with 16 bases between. The CDR3 contains 14 residues. In DNA, the CDR3 is TGCGCCAGCAGCTTCCCCGCCGGGAGAGAGGAGCAGTTCTTC. Translation: CASSFPAGREEQFF.

This clone was seen only a few times. The chain links TRBV2 to TRBJ2-1, with 13 bases that match TRBD2. Unmatched junction bases numbered 6, after V lost 8 bases and J lost 8 bases. Germline V CDR1 and CDR2: SNHLY, FYNNEI. The CDR3 is made up of 14 amino acids. The CDR3 region has the DNA TGTGCCAGCTTACTAGCGGGGGGGCTCGATGAGCAGTTCTTC. It yields the protein CASLLAGGLDEQFF.

The chain has TRBV2 and TRBJ1-6; D ambiguous. The CDR3 is made up of 15 amino acids. Germline CDR1 reads SNHLY; CDR2 reads FYNNEI. Trimming shortened V by 0 bases and J by 3 bases, and 6 bases separated the two germline ends. For the CDR3, the DNA is TGTGCCAGCAGTGAAGCGCGCGGCTATAATTCACCCCTCCACTTT. Protein sequence: CASSEARGYNSPLHF.